The 21 T cell receptor beta chains in this list originate from one sample, sequenced in a study of cytomegalovirus exposure and HLA in healthy donors. Both 60 Vbeta primers and 13 Jbeta primers went into the PCR. Some clones are missing from TCRdb's copy, which holds only in-frame ones; the method was immunoSEQ multiplex PCR. The sample has approximately 130,000 clones; about 80% are singletons. The sequenced material came from PBMCs. These TCRs come from a boy aged 2 to 10 in good health and CMV-seronegative.

This chain joins TRBV6-1 and TRBJ1-3; 8 nucleotides align to TRBD1. From germline, CDR1 is MNHNS and CDR2 SASEGT. This CDR3 region has 16 residues. The junction had 3 bases not matched to a gene; V was cut back by 2 bases and J by 0 bases. The CDR3 nucleotides are TGTGCCAGCAGTGAACAGGGGGCCTACTCTGGAAACACCATATATTTT. It yields the protein CASSEQGAYSGNTIYF.

V usage is TRBV25-1 and J usage is TRBJ2-7, with TRBD1 as a possible D gene (5 bases). The CDR3 loop spans 13 amino acids. Germline V lookup: CDR1 MGHDK, CDR2 SYGVNS. The ends were cut back, 9 bases at V and 2 bases at J, with 14 bases in the middle. CDR3 sequence: CASQGLRTYEQYF. CDR3 nucleotide sequence: TGTGCCAGTCAGGGTTTGCGGACCTACGAGCAGTACTTC.

The V gene is TRBV7-8, the J gene TRBJ2-2, with TRBD2 matching 12 bases. V trimming: 3 bases; J trimming: 3 bases; junction bases outside the gene matches: 2. The CDR3 is 16 residues long. Germline loops: CDR1 SGHVS, CDR2 FQNEAQ. As DNA, the CDR3 is TGTGCCAGCAGCTTCGGGACTAGCGGGTACACCGGGGAGCTGTTTTTT. Protein product: CASSFGTSGYTGELFF.

This rearrangement joins TRBV19 to TRBJ1-1; 8 bases map to TRBD1. The CDR3 sequence is 16 residues long. Germline CDR1 and CDR2: LNHDA and SQIVND (reference sequence). V was pared by 4 bases and J by 6 bases, with 13 bases of the junction left unmatched. The CDR3 is CASSSLYSGGDAEAFF. The CDR3, as DNA: TGTGCCAGTAGTAGCCTCTACTCAGGGGGCGACGCTGAAGCTTTCTTT.

The rearrangement links TRBV20-1 to TRBJ2-7; D possibly corresponds to TRBD1 (5 bases). CDR1 is DFQATT, CDR2 SNEGSKA, per germline (reference sequence). The V end lost 3 bases, the J end lost 5 bases, and 8 bases lay between the germline ends. The CDR3 covers 11 residues. CDR3 coding DNA: TGCAGTGCTAGCCAGGGCCACGAGCAGTACGTC. This gives the protein CSASQGHEQYV.

V and J are TRBV19 and TRBJ2-7; 9 bases match TRBD1. This CDR3 has 16 amino acids. J lost 1 base, V lost 3 bases, and 7 bases had no gene match. Germline CDR1 and CDR2: LNHDA and SQIVND (reference sequence). The CDR3 is CASSIMSGQGSYEQYF. The CDR3 DNA reads as TGTGCCAGTAGTATCATGTCGGGACAGGGTTCCTACGAGCAGTACTTC.

Concerning this clone: The sample holds other DNA sequences that translate to the same CDR3. The chain has TRBV2 and TRBJ2-4; TRBD2 matches at 7 bases. The CDR3 contains 12 residues. V lost 9 bases to trimming and J lost 11 bases; unmatched junction nucleotides: 10. Germline CDR1 and CDR2: SNHLY and FYNNEI. CDR3 sequence reads: CASRRSSGFQYF. The CDR3 coding sequence is TGTGCCAGTAGGCGGTCTAGCGGCTTTCAGTACTTC.

J is TRBJ2-5 and V is TRBV7-9; unclear D gene. Germline V CDR1 and CDR2: SEHNR, FQNEAQ (reference sequence). Trimming pared 6 bases from V and 2 bases from J, leaving 7 bases between. This CDR3 spans 12 amino acids. The chain's CDR3 is CASSPPQETQYF. The CDR3 DNA reads as TGTGCCAGCAGTCCTCCGCAAGAGACCCAGTACTTC.

The V and J genes are TRBV5-1 and TRBJ2-3, with D perhaps matching TRBD2 (5 bases). CDR3 length: 14 residues. The germline V gene has CDR1 SGHRS and CDR2 YFSETQ. Trimming removed 0 bases from V and 5 bases from J, with 10 bases in between. Written as DNA, the CDR3 is TGCGCCAGCAGCTTGGCAACGGGAAAAGATACGCAGTATTTT. Amino acids: CASSLATGKDTQYF.

The chain uses TRBV7-9 and TRBJ2-1; D not certain. The CDR3 runs to 15 residues. Germline CDR1 is SEHNR and CDR2 is FQNEAQ (reference sequence). The germline V and J ends were trimmed by 6 bases and 2 bases, with 14 bases remaining between them. The CDR3 here is CASSPSLIPYNEQFF. The DNA for the CDR3 is TGTGCCAGCAGTCCAAGCCTGATCCCCTACAATGAGCAGTTCTTC.

Comments on this clone: The junction departs from germline at one end; a sequencing error may be responsible. This chain uses TRBV7-7 with TRBJ2-2; TRBD2 agrees at 14 bases. This CDR3 has 18 amino acids. Germline V gene sequence: CDR1 SSHAT, CDR2 FNYEAQ (reference sequence). Here the CDR3 DNA reads TGTGCTAGCAGCTCGACTAGCGGGAGGGCCCCGAACACCGGGGAGCTGTTTTTT. This encodes CASSSTSGRAPNTGELFF. The full variable domain, its missing parts supplied by reference TRBV7-7 and TRBJ2-2, is GAGVSQSPRYKVTKRGQDVTLRCDPISSHATLYWYQQALGQGPEFLTYFNYEAQPDKSGLPSDRFSAERPEGSISTLTIQRTEQRDSAMYRCASSSTSGRAPNTGELFFGEGSRLTVL.

Remarks on this clone: The germline gene is not matched at one end of the junction; a read error may be the cause. CDR3 sequence reads: CASSTKGQGASF. In DNA, the CDR3 is TGTGCCAGCTCAACAAAGGGACAGGGGGCTTCTTTT. The gene calls are TRBV18 and TRBJ1-1; 12 bases are a match to TRBD1. CDR1 is KGHSH, CDR2 LQKENI, per germline. This CDR3 has 12 residues.

The chain recombines TRBV4-1 with TRBJ2-7; D unresolved. The V end lost 0 bases, the J end lost 7 bases, and 13 bases lay between the germline ends. CDR1 is MGHRA, CDR2 YSYEKL, per germline. The CDR3 has 14 residues. CDR3 region: CASSQDIASLEQYF. The CDR3 DNA is TGCGCCAGCAGCCAAGATATAGCCTCTCTTGAGCAGTACTTC.

The rearrangement joins TRBV5-6 to TRBJ1-1; D unclear. Germline CDR1 SGHDT, CDR2 YYEEEE. V lost 2 bases, J lost 1 base, and 6 bases lay in between. CDR3 size: 13 residues. DNA for the CDR3: TGTGCCAGCAGCTTAACAGAGAACACTGAAGCTTTCTTT. It specifies CASSLTENTEAFF.

The J gene is TRBJ2-7, the V gene TRBV6-5; weak D call: TRBD1 (5 bases). The V end lost 2 bases, the J end lost 3 bases, and 14 bases lay between the germline ends. Per germline, CDR1 MNHEY and CDR2 SVGAGI. The CDR3 is 15 residues long. CDR3 nucleotide sequence: TGTGCCAGCAGTTACCGCAGGGATCGATTCTACGAGCAGTACGTC. As protein: CASSYRRDRFYEQYV.

The chain carries TRBV7-3 and TRBJ2-3, with D perhaps matching TRBD1 (6 bases). Per the germline V gene, CDR1 is SGHTA and CDR2 is FQGTGA. V shed 4 bases and J shed 3 bases, with 11 bases lying between them. The CDR3 has 14 residues. CDR3 bases: TGTGCCAGCAGCTCCCCGGACAGAACAGATACGCAGTATTTT. Translating gives CASSSPDRTDTQYF. The full variable domain, completed using reference TRBV7-3 and TRBJ2-3, is GAGVSQTPSNKVTEKGKYVELRCDPISGHTALYWYRQSLGQGPEFLIYFQGTGAADDSGLPNDRFFAVRPEGSVSTLKIQRTERGDSAVYLCASSSPDRTDTQYFGPGTRLTVL.

The chain combines TRBV2 with TRBJ2-1; 12 bases match TRBD1. V lost 11 bases, J lost 5 bases, and 4 bases stayed unmatched. CDR1 is SNHLY, CDR2 FYNNEI, per germline. CDR3 length equals 13 residues. The CDR3 sequence: CAGTGGVDNEQFF. In nucleotides, the CDR3 is TGTGCCGGGACAGGGGGCGTCGACAATGAGCAGTTCTTC.

CDR3 DNA sequence: TGTGCCAGTAGTATCCTTCAGGACAGGGCAAAAAACACTGAAGCTTTCTTT. Translating it yields CASSILQDRAKNTEAFF. The chain is built from TRBV19 and TRBJ1-1; 8 bases are a match to TRBD1. Germline V gives CDR1 LNHDA, CDR2 SQIVND (reference sequence). This CDR3 is 17 amino acids long. The J segment lost 2 bases and the V segment lost 3 bases, leaving 11 bases of the junction unmatched.

This clone has just a few counts. V usage is TRBV11-2 and J usage is TRBJ1-5; D might be TRBD1 (6 bases). Trimming took off 1 base at V and 3 bases at J, with 16 bases between the two ends. From germline, CDR1 is SGHAT and CDR2 FQNNGV. The CDR3 is made up of 17 amino acids. The CDR3 loop is CASSLGEGGWVNQPQHF. In DNA, the CDR3 is TGTGCCAGCAGCTTAGGGGAGGGGGGGTGGGTCAATCAGCCCCAGCATTTT.

This chain uses TRBV2 with TRBJ2-5; D gene ambiguous. The J call may be wrong; the DNA end is better matched by TRBJ2-7. Germline-derived CDR1 and CDR2 are SNHLY and FYNNEI. The CDR3 has 13 residues. In DNA, the CDR3 is TGTGCCAGCAGGTCGGTTTCGGTCTACGAGCAGTACTTC. Translated: CASRSVSVYEQYF.

This chain joins TRBV5-1 and TRBJ2-2; weak D call: TRBD1 (6 bases). V lost 1 base, J lost 8 bases, and 15 bases lay in between. Germline lookup yields CDR1 SGHRS and CDR2 YFSETQ. This CDR3 spans 15 amino acids. CDR3 amino acids: CASSLRTALGGELFF. CDR3 nucleotides: TGCGCCAGCAGCTTGAGGACAGCCCTCGGGGGGGAGCTGTTTTTT.